Following are 27 T cell receptor beta chains from one sample sequenced in a study of T cell repertoires in cytomegalovirus infection. The antigens of these receptors remain unknown. TCRdb redid the calling of the reads with MiXCR, one entry per CDR3 protein. The sample shows some 590,000 distinct CDR3 sequences, around 40% of them seen only once. Material: cultured PBMCs, obtained from culture after CMV antigen stimulation. The receptors stem from a human donor in good health (CMV status not recorded). Some clones in this sample may be carry-over from other donors' samples.

V and J are TRBV19 and TRBJ2-7, with 7 nucleotides matching TRBD2. This CDR3 has 14 residues. Per the germline V gene, CDR1 is LNHDA and CDR2 is SQIVND (reference sequence). The J segment lost 6 bases and the V segment lost 1 base, leaving 6 bases of the junction unmatched. CDR3 sequence reads: CASSIVRGGSEQYF. DNA for the CDR3: TGTGCCAGTAGTATAGTACGCGGGGGTTCCGAGCAGTACTTC.

This clonotype came up a few times. The gene calls are TRBV7-2 and TRBJ1-5; D is possibly TRBD1 (5 bases). The germline V gene encodes CDR1 SGHTA and CDR2 FQGNSA. The V gene lost 6 bases and the J gene lost 3 bases, with 15 bases spanning the gap. The CDR3 loop spans 15 amino acids. The CDR3 is CASSPGGGDNQPQHF. As DNA, the CDR3 is TGTGCCAGCAGTCCCGGGGGGGGTGACAATCAGCCCCAGCATTTT.

The gene calls are TRBV12-3 or TRBV12-4 and TRBJ2-7, with 7 bases identical to TRBD1. Germline trimming cut 6 bases from V and 2 bases from J; bases unmatched to any gene: 4. The length of the CDR3 is 13 residues. The CDR3 spells CASRITGAYEQYF. Written as DNA, the CDR3 is TGTGCCAGCAGGATCACAGGGGCCTACGAGCAGTACTTC.

The chain is built from TRBV20-1 and TRBJ2-3, with a tentative D call TRBD2 (6 bases). Per germline, CDR1 DFQATT and CDR2 SNEGSKA (reference sequence). The CDR3 is made up of 14 amino acids. The germline V and J ends were trimmed by 4 bases and 2 bases, with 13 bases remaining between them. The CDR3 DNA follows: TGCAGTGCTATGGATGCGGGGTCCACAGATACGCAGTATTTT. It yields the protein CSAMDAGSTDTQYF.

This clonotype was detected a few times. The chain is built from TRBV7-9 and TRBJ1-1; TRBD1 might be the D (6 bases). The germline gives CDR1 SEHNR, CDR2 FQNEAQ (reference sequence). The CDR3 covers 15 residues. V was trimmed by 5 bases and J by 1 base, leaving 14 bases between them. In DNA form, the CDR3 reads TGTGCCAGCAGCCTGCGGGGGGGGCGGAACACTGAAGCTTTCTTT. Translating it yields CASSLRGGRNTEAFF.

This clonotype has just a few counts. V is TRBV7-2 and J is TRBJ2-3; D may be TRBD2 (6 bases). Germline CDR1 reads SGHTA; CDR2 reads FQGNSA. CDR3 length equals 17 residues. The V end lost 1 base, the J end lost 2 bases, and 16 bases lay between the germline ends. The CDR3: CASSLVFWGLNTDTQYF. The CDR3 bases are TGTGCCAGCAGCTTAGTCTTTTGGGGACTCAACACAGATACGCAGTATTTT.

The chain couples TRBV20-1 to TRBJ2-2; 10 bases align to TRBD2. With V trimmed by 6 bases and J by 5 bases, 12 bases remained unmatched. Germline V gene data show CDR1 as DFQATT and CDR2 as SNEGSKA (reference sequence). This CDR3 region has 16 residues. CDR3 coding DNA: TGCAGTGCGTCTCCCTTCAGCGGGGGGGCTACCGGGGAGCTGTTTTTT. Translated, it gives CSASPFSGGATGELFF.

There are a few counts of this clonotype. The chain employs TRBV28 and TRBJ2-7; 11 positions match TRBD2. CDR1 MDHEN and CDR2 SYDVKM come from the germline V gene. CDR3 length: 15 amino acids. With V trimmed by 5 bases and J by 2 bases, 5 bases remained unmatched. The CDR3 nucleotides read TGTGCCAGCAGTATTTCGACTAGCGGGACCTACGAGCAGTACTTC. Translating it yields CASSISTSGTYEQYF.

CDR3 nucleotides: TGTGCCAGCACCCCGGGACAGGGGCGAACTAATGAAAAACTGTTTTTT. As protein: CASTPGQGRTNEKLFF. J is TRBJ1-4 and V is TRBV12-3 or TRBV12-4, with 10 nucleotides matching TRBD1. The junction had 6 bases not matched to a gene; V was cut back by 7 bases and J by 1 base. The CDR3 is 16 amino acids.

This clonotype has a handful of counts. The V gene is TRBV4-1, the J gene TRBJ2-2; D is undetermined. The V end lost 1 base, the J end lost 6 bases, and 21 bases lay between the germline ends. The CDR3 extends over 18 amino acids. The germline CDR1 and CDR2 sequences are MGHRA and YSYEKL. The CDR3 coding sequence is TGCGCCAGCAGCCAAGGCCCAGCTTCGTTGCAGGACCCCGGGGAGCTGTTTTTT. It codes for CASSQGPASLQDPGELFF.

The chain joins TRBV7-6 to TRBJ1-1; a possible D gene is TRBD1 (5 bases). V lost 5 bases, J lost 8 bases, and 15 bases lay in between. CDR1 and CDR2 (germline): SGHVS, FNYEAQ. CDR3 length: 13 amino acids. The CDR3 DNA reads TGTGCCAGCAGCCACCCGAGTGGGGACGAAGCTTTCTTT. Amino acid sequence: CASSHPSGDEAFF.

Only a few counts were recorded for this clonotype. This sequence joins TRBV7-9 and TRBJ1-4; maybe TRBD1 (6 bases). V shed 4 bases and J shed 2 bases, with 11 bases lying between them. CDR1 and CDR2 (germline): SEHNR, FQNEAQ (reference sequence). CDR3 length equals 15 residues. The CDR3 DNA sequence: TGTGCCAGCAGCTCCGGACAGCGTACTAATGAAAAACTGTTTTTT. Translation gives CASSSGQRTNEKLFF.

The chain recombines TRBV7-2 with TRBJ2-3; D is ambiguous. The CDR3 spans 15 residues. Per the germline V gene, CDR1 is SGHTA and CDR2 is FQGNSA. V was shortened by 7 bases and J by 0 bases, with 14 bases between the two germline ends. The CDR3 DNA follows: TGTGCCAGCATCATGTCAGCTACTAGCACAGATACGCAGTATTTT. Its protein product is CASIMSATSTDTQYF.

The chain carries TRBV6-1 and TRBJ1-5, with D possibly being TRBD1 (6 bases). Per germline, CDR1 MNHNS and CDR2 SASEGT. The ends were cut back, 7 bases at V and 0 bases at J, with 25 bases in the middle. CDR3 length equals 19 residues. The CDR3 DNA reads as TGTGCCAGCACCCCGGGGGCCACCAGGGCAGATTATAGCAATCAGCCCCAGCATTTT. This gives the protein CASTPGATRADYSNQPQHF.

This clonotype was counted only a few times. This chain uses TRBV12-3 or TRBV12-4 with TRBJ1-3, with D possibly TRBD1 on 6 matching bases. The length of the CDR3 is 14 residues. Trimming left V 6 bases short and J 1 base short, with 10 bases between. The CDR3 spells CASRTGASGNTIYF. CDR3 DNA sequence: TGTGCCAGCAGGACAGGAGCTTCTGGAAACACCATATATTTT.

This clonotype showed up just a few times. The chain uses TRBV2 and TRBJ2-3, with 9 bases fitting TRBD2. The CDR3 totals 15 residues. The germline V gene has CDR1 SNHLY and CDR2 FYNNEI. The J segment lost 2 bases and the V segment lost 9 bases, leaving 9 bases of the junction unmatched. As DNA, the CDR3 is TGTGCCAGGAGCCAGAGCGGGGGGCTCACAGATACGCAGTATTTT. Residues: CARSQSGGLTDTQYF.

This clonotype was counted ten times or more. J is TRBJ1-1 and V is TRBV7-2, with TRBD1 matching over 7 bases. The J segment lost 8 bases and the V segment lost 4 bases, leaving 4 bases of the junction unmatched. The germline CDR1 and CDR2 sequences are SGHTA and FQGNSA. The CDR3 extends over 12 amino acids. CDR3 nucleotide sequence: TGTGCCAGCAGCTCCTCGACAGGGGAAGCTTTCTTT. Encoded protein: CASSSSTGEAFF.

The chain has TRBV20-1 and TRBJ2-7, with 9 bases identical to TRBD1. V gave up 6 bases and J gave up 3 bases; unmatched junction bases: 12. The CDR3 has 15 amino acids. Germline-derived CDR1 and CDR2 are DFQATT and SNEGSKA (reference sequence). CDR3 DNA: TGCAGTGCCACTCCGCACCGGGACAGGGTCTACGAGCAGTACTTC. It codes for CSATPHRDRVYEQYF.

V gene TRBV19 combines with J gene TRBJ2-7, with D possibly matching TRBD1 (6 bases). The V and J ends lost 5 bases and 4 bases respectively, with 15 bases between them. This CDR3 region has 14 residues. The germline CDR1 and CDR2 sequences are LNHDA and SQIVND (reference sequence). CDR3 nucleotide sequence: TGTGCCAGTAGTTACGATTGGGGGCGGTACGAGCAGTACTTC. Its protein product is CASSYDWGRYEQYF. The variable domain in full, with the rest retrieved from reference TRBV19 and TRBJ2-7, is DGGITQSPKYLFRKEGQNVTLSCEQNLNHDAMYWYRQDPGQGLRLIYYSQIVNDFQKGDIAEGYSVSREKKESFPLTVTSAQKNPTAFYLCASSYDWGRYEQYFGPGTRLTVT.

V is TRBV2 and J is TRBJ1-1; a weak D match, TRBD1 (5 bases). Germline CDR1 is SNHLY and CDR2 is FYNNEI. The V end lost 4 bases, the J end lost 6 bases, and 12 bases lay between the germline ends. The CDR3 runs to 13 residues. The CDR3 is CASSAGAPSEAFF. DNA of the CDR3: TGTGCCAGCAGTGCCGGGGCACCGTCTGAAGCTTTCTTT.

The rearrangement uses TRBV20-1 and TRBJ2-2; tentative D call: TRBD2 (7 bases). The CDR3 runs 15 residues. V was cut by 5 bases and J by 0 bases, with 13 bases left in between. Germline CDR1 DFQATT, CDR2 SNEGSKA (reference sequence). CDR3 sequence (DNA): TGCAGTGCTTTACGAGGGGGGGCGAACACCGGGGAGCTGTTTTTT. Translated, it gives CSALRGGANTGELFF.

This clonotype was seen only once. The chain has TRBV25-1 and TRBJ2-3, with 9 bases matching TRBD1. This CDR3 comprises 15 residues. Germline lookup yields CDR1 MGHDK and CDR2 SYGVNS. V gave up 4 bases and J gave up 3 bases; unmatched junction bases: 5. CDR3 bases: TGTGCCAGCAGTGGCCGGGACAGGGTTACAGATACGCAGTATTTT. Translated: CASSGRDRVTDTQYF.

V usage is TRBV7-2 and J usage is TRBJ2-2, with 8 positions matching TRBD2. This CDR3 has 16 amino acids. V shed 3 bases, J shed 6 bases, and the junction held 9 bases outside the gene matches. Per germline, CDR1 SGHTA and CDR2 FQGNSA. CDR3: CASSFWGRGGAGELFF. The CDR3 bases are TGTGCCAGCAGCTTTTGGGGTCGGGGGGGCGCCGGGGAGCTGTTTTTT.

The gene calls are TRBV12-3 or TRBV12-4 and TRBJ1-2, with TRBD1 as a possible D gene (6 bases). V lost 5 bases to trimming and J lost 6 bases, with 16 bases between them. The CDR3 sequence is 14 residues long. This CDR3 is CASSARTDLNGYTF. The DNA for the CDR3 is TGTGCCAGCAGTGCCCGGACAGATCTTAATGGCTACACCTTC.

The chain recombines TRBV7-9 with TRBJ2-7, with no clear D. V was trimmed by 5 bases and J by 5 bases, leaving 13 bases between them. Germline CDR1 is SEHNR and CDR2 is FQNEAQ (reference sequence). This CDR3 is 13 amino acids long. The CDR3 loop reads CASSPPLVHEQYF. The CDR3 coding sequence is TGTGCCAGCAGCCCCCCCTTGGTCCACGAGCAGTACTTC.

The chain uses TRBV6-2 or TRBV6-3 and TRBJ2-4; the D call may be TRBD1 or TRBD2 (5 bases each). Germline-derived CDR1 and CDR2 are MNHEY and SVGEGT. V was pared by 6 bases and J by 0 bases, with 12 bases between. This CDR3 is built from 15 residues. CDR3 residues: CASSRGVLAKNIQYF. For the CDR3, the DNA is TGTGCCAGCAGCCGAGGGGTGCTAGCCAAAAACATTCAGTACTTC.

The chain uses TRBV20-1 and TRBJ2-5; D might be TRBD1 or TRBD2, each matching 6 bases. This CDR3 spans 13 amino acids. V shed 2 bases and J shed 6 bases, with 13 bases lying between them. CDR1 is DFQATT, CDR2 SNEGSKA, per germline (reference sequence). The CDR3 region is CSARYGGEKTQYF. The CDR3 nucleotides are TGCAGTGCTAGATACGGGGGCGAAAAGACCCAGTACTTC.